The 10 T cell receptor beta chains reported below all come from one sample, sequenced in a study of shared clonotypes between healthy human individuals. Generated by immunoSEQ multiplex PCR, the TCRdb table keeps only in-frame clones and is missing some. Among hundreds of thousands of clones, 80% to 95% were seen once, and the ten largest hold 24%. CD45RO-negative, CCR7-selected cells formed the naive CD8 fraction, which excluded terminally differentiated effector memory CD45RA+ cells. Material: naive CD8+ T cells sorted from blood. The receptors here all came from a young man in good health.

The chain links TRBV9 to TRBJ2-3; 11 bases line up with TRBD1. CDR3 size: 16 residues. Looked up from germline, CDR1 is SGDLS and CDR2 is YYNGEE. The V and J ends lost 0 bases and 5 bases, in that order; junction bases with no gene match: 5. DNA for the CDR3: TGTGCCAGCAGCGTAGGCGGGACAGGGGGAAGAGATACGCAGTATTTT. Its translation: CASSVGGTGGRDTQYF.

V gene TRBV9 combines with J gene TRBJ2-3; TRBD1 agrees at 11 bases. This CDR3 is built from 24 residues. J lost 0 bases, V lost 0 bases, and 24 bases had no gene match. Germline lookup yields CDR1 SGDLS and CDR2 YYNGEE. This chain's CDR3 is CASSVDPGQGVIYLRGISTDTQYF. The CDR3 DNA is TGTGCCAGCAGCGTAGATCCGGGACAGGGGGTGATCTATCTGCGGGGGATTAGCACAGATACGCAGTATTTT.

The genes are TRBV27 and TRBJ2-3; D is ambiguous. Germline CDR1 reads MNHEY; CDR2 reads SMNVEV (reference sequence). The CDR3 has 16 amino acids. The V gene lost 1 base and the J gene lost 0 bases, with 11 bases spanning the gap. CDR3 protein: CASSLYGRISTDTQYF. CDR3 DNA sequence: TGTGCCAGCAGTTTATACGGCAGGATTAGCACAGATACGCAGTATTTT.

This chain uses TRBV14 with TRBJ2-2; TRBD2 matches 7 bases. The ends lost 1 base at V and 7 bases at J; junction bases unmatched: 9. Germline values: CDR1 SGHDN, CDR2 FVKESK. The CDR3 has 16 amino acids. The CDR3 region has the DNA TGTGCCAGCAGCCAAGTTGCGGGAGAATGGGGCGGGGAGCTGTTTTTT. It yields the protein CASSQVAGEWGGELFF.

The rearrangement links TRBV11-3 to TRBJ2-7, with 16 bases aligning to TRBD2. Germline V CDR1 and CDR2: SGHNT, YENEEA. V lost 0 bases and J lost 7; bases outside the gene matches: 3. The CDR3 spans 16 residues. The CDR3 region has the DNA TGTGCCAGCAGCTTAGACGGGACTAGCGGGAGGGGTGAGCAGTACTTC. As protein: CASSLDGTSGRGEQYF.

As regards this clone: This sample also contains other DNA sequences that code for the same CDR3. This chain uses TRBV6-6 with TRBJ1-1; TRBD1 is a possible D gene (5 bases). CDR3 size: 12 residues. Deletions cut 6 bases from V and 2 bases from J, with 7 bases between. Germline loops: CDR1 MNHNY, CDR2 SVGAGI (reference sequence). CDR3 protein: CASRQGNTEAFF. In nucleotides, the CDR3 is TGTGCCAGCAGGCAGGGAAACACTGAAGCTTTCTTT.

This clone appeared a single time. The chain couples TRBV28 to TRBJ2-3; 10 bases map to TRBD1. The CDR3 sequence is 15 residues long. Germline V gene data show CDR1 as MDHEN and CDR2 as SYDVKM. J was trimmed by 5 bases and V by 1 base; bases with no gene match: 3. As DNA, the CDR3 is TGTGCCAGCAGTTTATCGACAGGGGGCTTAGATACGCAGTATTTT. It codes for CASSLSTGGLDTQYF.

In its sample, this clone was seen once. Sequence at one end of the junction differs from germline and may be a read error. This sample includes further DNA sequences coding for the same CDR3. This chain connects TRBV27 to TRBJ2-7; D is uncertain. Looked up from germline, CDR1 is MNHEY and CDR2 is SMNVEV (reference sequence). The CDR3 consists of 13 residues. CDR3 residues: CASSLRRTYEQYF. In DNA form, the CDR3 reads TGTGCTAGCAGTTTACGGCGGACCTACGAGCAGTACTTC.

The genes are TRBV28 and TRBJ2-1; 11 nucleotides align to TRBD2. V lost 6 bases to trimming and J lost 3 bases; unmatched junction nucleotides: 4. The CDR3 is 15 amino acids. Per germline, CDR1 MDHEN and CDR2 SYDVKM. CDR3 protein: CASREGTSGYNEQFF. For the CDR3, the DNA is TGTGCCAGCAGGGAGGGGACTAGCGGCTACAATGAGCAGTTCTTC.

The CDR3 spells CASSFRNPGGYTF. The CDR3, as DNA: TGTGCCAGCAGCTTTAGGAACCCCGGGGGCTACACCTTC. This chain links TRBV7-9 with TRBJ1-2; no reliable D call. The CDR3 sequence is 13 residues long. Between the trimmed V and J ends, which lost 3 bases and 8 bases, there was a span of 13 bases. Germline V gene lookup returns CDR1 SEHNR and CDR2 FQNEAQ (reference sequence).